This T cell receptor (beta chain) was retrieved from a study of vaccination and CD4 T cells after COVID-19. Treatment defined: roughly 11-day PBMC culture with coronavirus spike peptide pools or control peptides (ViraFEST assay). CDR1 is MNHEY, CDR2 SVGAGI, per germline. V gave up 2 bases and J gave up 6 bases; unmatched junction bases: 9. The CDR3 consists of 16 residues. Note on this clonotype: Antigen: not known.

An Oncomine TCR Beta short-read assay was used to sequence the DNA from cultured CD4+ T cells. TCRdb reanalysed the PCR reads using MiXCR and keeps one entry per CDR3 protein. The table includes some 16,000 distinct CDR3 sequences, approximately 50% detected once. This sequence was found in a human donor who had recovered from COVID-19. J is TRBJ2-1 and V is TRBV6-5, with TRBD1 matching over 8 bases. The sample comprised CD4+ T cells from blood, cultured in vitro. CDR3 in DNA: TGTGCCAGCAGTTACACCGTCCCAGACAGGGGCAATGAGCAGTTCTTC. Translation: CASSYTVPDRGNEQFF.